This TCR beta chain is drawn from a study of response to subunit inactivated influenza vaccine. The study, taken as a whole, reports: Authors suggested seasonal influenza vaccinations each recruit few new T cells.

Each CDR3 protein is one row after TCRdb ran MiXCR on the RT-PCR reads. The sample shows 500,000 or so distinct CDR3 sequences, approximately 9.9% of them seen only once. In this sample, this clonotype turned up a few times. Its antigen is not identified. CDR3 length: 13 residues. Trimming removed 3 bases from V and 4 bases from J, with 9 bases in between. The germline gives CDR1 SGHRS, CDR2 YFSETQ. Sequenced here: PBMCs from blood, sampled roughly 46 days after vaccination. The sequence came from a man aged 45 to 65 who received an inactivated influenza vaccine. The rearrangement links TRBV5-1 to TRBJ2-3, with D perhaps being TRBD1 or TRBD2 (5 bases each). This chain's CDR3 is CASSWDLADTQYF. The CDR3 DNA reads TGCGCCAGCAGCTGGGACCTCGCAGATACGCAGTATTTT.